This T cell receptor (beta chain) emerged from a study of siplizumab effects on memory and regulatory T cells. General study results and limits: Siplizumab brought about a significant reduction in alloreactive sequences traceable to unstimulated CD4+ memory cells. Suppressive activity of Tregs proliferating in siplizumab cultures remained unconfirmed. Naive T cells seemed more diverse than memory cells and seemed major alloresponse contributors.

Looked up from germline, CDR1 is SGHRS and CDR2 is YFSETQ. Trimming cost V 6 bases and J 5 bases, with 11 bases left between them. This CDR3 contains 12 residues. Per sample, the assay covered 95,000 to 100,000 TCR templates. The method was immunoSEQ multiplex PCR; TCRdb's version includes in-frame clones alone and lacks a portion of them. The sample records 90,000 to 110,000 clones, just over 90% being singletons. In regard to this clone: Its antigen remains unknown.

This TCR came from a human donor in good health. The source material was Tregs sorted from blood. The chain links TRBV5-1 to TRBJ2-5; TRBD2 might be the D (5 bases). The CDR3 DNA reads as TGCGCCAGCACAGAGACGGGGGAGACCCAGTACTTC. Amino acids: CASTETGETQYF.